This T cell receptor beta chain was identified in a study of CD8+ T cells in alopecia areata. The CDR3 is 11 amino acids. Germline V gives CDR1 SQVTM, CDR2 ANQGSEA. The V end lost 8 bases, the J end lost 5 bases, and 10 bases lay between the germline ends. Extracted from the samples, RNA was reverse transcribed into cDNA to serve as the sequencing template. Generated by immunoSEQ multiplex PCR, the TCRdb table keeps only in-frame clones and is missing some. The sample records 110,000 to 150,000 clones, 62% being singletons. The gene calls are TRBV29-1 and TRBJ2-1; no definite D call. Input material: CD8+ T cells sorted from blood. The receptor's source is a human donor in good health. This CDR3 is CSTPLHNEQFF. CDR3 in DNA: TGCAGCACACCCCTACACAATGAGCAGTTCTTC.